This T cell receptor beta chain was identified during a study of CD8 T cells in Susac syndrome. Study results and limitations: The study acknowledged a relatively small number of individuals in its TCR sequencing and HLA analysis.

There are 11 residues in the CDR3. The V end lost 3 bases, the J end lost 6 bases, and 4 bases lay between the germline ends. Sequencing of TCR beta was carried out in blood CD8+ and CD4+ T cells. Control patients had untreated stable or active relapsing-remitting multiple sclerosis by revised McDonald criteria. Bulk CD8+ and CD4+ cells came from magnetic negative isolation; CD8+ TEMRA by FACS. This clonotype was counted ten times or more. Its cognate antigen is unknown. Reverse transcription used roughly 0.45 to 1 ug RNA and random hexamers. TCRdb called the immunoSEQ multiplex PCR reads again in MiXCR, with one record for every CDR3 protein. The sample includes some 260,000 distinct CDR3 sequences, approximately 92% seen only once; the top ten take around 0.07%.

This sequence joins TRBV12-3 or TRBV12-4 and TRBJ2-3; no clear D. The source is a human donor with multiple sclerosis. Sequencing was done on a sample of CD4+ T cells from PBMCs. The CDR3 DNA reads as TGTGCCAGCAGTTTGGGGGATACGCAGTATTTT. It codes for CASSLGDTQYF.